This record covers a single T cell receptor beta chain. As yet, its antigen is unknown. Germline V CDR1 and CDR2: MNHNS, SASEGT. V lost 8 bases to trimming and J lost 3 bases, with 10 bases between them. The CDR3 loop spans 13 amino acids. Amplification of TCR alpha and beta CDR3 regions from RNA used iRepertoire nested multiplex PCR. One entry per CDR3 protein results from TCRdb running MiXCR on the multiplex PCR reads. The repertoire holds about 130,000 distinct CDR3 sequences, with roughly a quarter as singletons. This sample was included in a study of glioma-infiltrating T cells. General study points: Tissue-blood divergence was below expectation in non-neoplastic patients, above in gliomas.

The sequenced sample consisted of glioma tissue, nonneoplastic brain tissue, or PBMCs (not recorded which). The TCR was taken from a human donor with low-grade glioma or glioblastoma, undergoing nonglioma brain surgery, or in good health (not recorded which). The rearrangement links TRBV6-1 to TRBJ1-4, with D tentatively TRBD1 (5 bases). CDR3 sequence reads: CASSNRPNEKLFF. The CDR3 region has the DNA TGTGCCAGCTCCAACAGGCCTAATGAAAAACTGTTTTTT.